These 14 T cell receptor beta chains originate from one sample sequenced in a study of blood T cell repertoires in COVID-19. The protocol was immunoSEQ multiplex PCR, while the TCRdb copy is restricted to in-frame clones and leaves out a portion. The table records 150,000 to 200,000 clones, around 83% of them present only once. Sequencing used peripheral blood. The receptors come from a woman aged 65 to 85 with COVID-19, enrolled during active disease.

V gene TRBV5-6 combines with J gene TRBJ1-2; TRBD1 is a possible D gene (5 bases). CDR3 length equals 16 residues. Germline CDR1 SGHDT, CDR2 YYEEEE. Trimming cost V 6 bases and J 4 bases, with 22 bases left between them. The CDR3 protein is CASMEGLRGFIYGYTF. The CDR3 nucleotides read TGTGCCAGCATGGAGGGGCTGAGGGGATTCATCTATGGCTACACCTTC.

This chain connects TRBV5-1 to TRBJ2-1; 11 bases fit TRBD1. The CDR3 loop spans 16 amino acids. Germline assignment: CDR1 SGHRS and CDR2 YFSETQ. The J segment lost 6 bases and the V segment lost 4 bases, leaving 9 bases of the junction unmatched. The CDR3 region is CASSQSPGQGGNEQFF. The CDR3 DNA reads TGCGCCAGCAGCCAATCCCCGGGACAGGGGGGCAATGAGCAGTTCTTC.

This clone showed up just a few times. The chain links TRBV28 to TRBJ2-7; D might be TRBD2 (6 bases). CDR3 length: 14 amino acids. V was trimmed by 3 bases and J by 3 bases, leaving 12 bases between them. Germline V gives CDR1 MDHEN, CDR2 SYDVKM. CDR3: CASSFVGGIYEQYF. Here the CDR3 DNA reads TGTGCCAGCAGTTTCGTTGGCGGGATCTACGAGCAGTACTTC.

The chain has TRBV30 and TRBJ1-1, with TRBD1 as a possible D gene (5 bases). There are 13 residues in the CDR3. The germline V and J ends were trimmed by 2 bases and 1 base, with 8 bases remaining between them. Germline CDR1 reads GTSNPN; CDR2 reads SVGIG (reference sequence). The CDR3 DNA follows: TGTGCCTGGAGTACCCAGGGGAACACTGAAGCTTTCTTT. Protein: CAWSTQGNTEAFF.

This clone showed up just once. The chain joins TRBV29-1 to TRBJ1-5; 8 nucleotides align to TRBD1. CDR1 SQVTM and CDR2 ANQGSEA come from the germline V gene. J gave up 7 bases and V 5 bases, and 10 bases lay outside the gene matches. This CDR3 is 14 amino acids long. The CDR3 spells CSVRTGTGGQPQHF. The DNA of the CDR3 is TGCAGCGTTAGAACCGGGACAGGCGGCCAGCCCCAGCATTTT.

The chain carries TRBV9 and TRBJ2-1; TRBD2 matches at 11 bases. The CDR3 is 14 amino acids. Germline CDR1 SGDLS, CDR2 YYNGEE. V was clipped by 4 bases and J by 7 bases; unmatched bases: 4. In DNA, the CDR3 is TGTGCCAGCAGCTCCCGACTAGCGGGGAATGAGCAGTTCTTC. This sequence encodes CASSSRLAGNEQFF. Complete variable domain (other parts from reference TRBV9 and TRBJ2-1): DSGVTQTPKHLITATGQRVTLRCSPRSGDLSVYWYQQSLDQGLQFLIQYYNGEERAKGNILERFSAQQFPDLHSELNLSSLELGDSALYFCASSSRLAGNEQFFGPGTRLTVL.

V is TRBV5-1 and J is TRBJ2-7; D unresolved. This CDR3 is built from 12 residues. Trimming shortened V by 2 bases and J by 3 bases, and 6 bases separated the two germline ends. Germline lookup yields CDR1 SGHRS and CDR2 YFSETQ. CDR3 sequence: CASSLTDYEQYF. The DNA for the CDR3 is TGCGCCAGCAGCTTAACAGACTACGAGCAGTACTTC.

The chain joins TRBV5-5 to TRBJ1-2, with a tentative D call TRBD1 (5 bases). Trimming removed 1 base from V and 0 bases from J, with 13 bases in between. The CDR3 runs 16 residues. CDR1 and CDR2 from the germline V gene are SGHKS and YYEKEE (reference sequence). CDR3 bases: TGTGCCAGCAGCTTGTGGCAGGGCAGAGCTAACTATGGCTACACCTTC. It specifies CASSLWQGRANYGYTF.

This clone was recorded a few times. V gene TRBV28 combines with J gene TRBJ2-7; tentatively, D is TRBD1 (6 bases). Per germline, CDR1 MDHEN and CDR2 SYDVKM. V dropped 7 bases and J dropped 7 bases, with 17 bases sitting between them. The CDR3 has 13 amino acids. The CDR3 DNA reads as TGTGCCAGCACTCAAGGGGGATCTGAGGAGCAGTACTTC. Translated, it gives CASTQGGSEEQYF.

As to this clone: This sample also contains other DNA sequences that code for the same CDR3. The chain joins TRBV6-5 to TRBJ2-5; TRBD2 is a possible D gene (5 bases). The V end lost 7 bases, the J end lost 4 bases, and 7 bases lay between the germline ends. This CDR3 is 11 amino acids long. Germline loops: CDR1 MNHEY, CDR2 SVGAGI. The CDR3 spells CASTAGETQYF. The CDR3 DNA follows: TGTGCCAGCACCGCGGGAGAGACCCAGTACTTC.

This sequence joins TRBV2 and TRBJ1-5, with 7 nucleotides matching TRBD1. The CDR3 spans 14 residues. The V and J ends lost 6 bases and 2 bases, in that order; junction bases with no gene match: 4. CDR1 and CDR2 from the germline V gene are SNHLY and FYNNEI. In DNA, the CDR3 is TGTGCCAGCAGGGCGGGACAGCGCAATCAGCCCCAGCATTTT. It encodes CASRAGQRNQPQHF.

V and J are TRBV4-1 and TRBJ2-5; D gene ambiguous. This CDR3 is built from 15 residues. Trimming shortened V by 0 bases and J by 5 bases, and 13 bases separated the two germline ends. From germline, CDR1 is MGHRA and CDR2 YSYEKL. The CDR3 DNA reads TGCGCCAGCAGCCAAGAATATCCTAGTAGGGAGACCCAGTACTTC. Translation: CASSQEYPSRETQYF.

The V and J genes are TRBV10-3 and TRBJ2-3; TRBD2 might be the D (5 bases). Trimming took 3 bases from V and 3 from J, leaving 16 bases between them. This CDR3 region has 16 residues. The germline gives CDR1 ENHRY, CDR2 SYGVKD. CDR3 DNA sequence: TGTGCCATCAGTGATAGGTGGGAGATAGGGACAGATACGCAGTATTTT. This encodes CAISDRWEIGTDTQYF.

The V gene is TRBV5-1, the J gene TRBJ2-3, with a weak D call TRBD2 (5 bases). CDR1 SGHRS and CDR2 YFSETQ come from the germline V gene. This CDR3 has 13 residues. Trimming shortened V by 7 bases and J by 0 bases, and 9 bases separated the two germline ends. CDR3 loop: CASQRTSTDTQYF. The DNA for the CDR3 is TGCGCCAGCCAAAGGACTAGCACAGATACGCAGTATTTT.